This entry is about one T cell receptor beta chain. Its antigen remains unknown. The data belong to a study of Ad26.COV2.S vaccination and SARS-CoV-2 variants. Overall study context: A participant enrolled in the COV1001 Ad26.COV2.S trial arm provided the sample. Findings of the study overall: Possible underestimation of total T cell responses by the TCR breadth and depth analyses was noted.

From germline, CDR1 is MNHEY and CDR2 SMNVEV (reference sequence). Trimming stripped 6 bases from V and 2 bases from J, with 17 bases between. The CDR3 is 15 amino acids. Regarding treatment: about 20 received Ad26.COV2.S at low or high dose, single or two shots; a few received placebo; per-sample allocation not given. Following the first vaccine or placebo injection, samples were taken on day 63. Some clones are missing from TCRdb's copy, which holds only in-frame ones; the method was immunoSEQ multiplex PCR. The sample lists about 350,000 clones, about 87% occurring once. The receptor was isolated from a person between 18 and 65 years old who received the Ad26.COV2.S COVID-19 vaccine or a placebo. This sample comprised peripheral blood, obtained in a trial of Ad26.COV2.S vaccine versus placebo. The chain employs TRBV27 and TRBJ2-7; D remains ambiguous. CDR3 region: CASSPGSFIPYEQYF. CDR3 in DNA: TGTGCCAGCAGCCCCGGGTCGTTTATTCCCTACGAGCAGTACTTC.